The TCR beta chain described here comes from a study of T cell repertoires in cytomegalovirus infection. MiXCR was run by TCRdb on the reads, yielding one entry per CDR3 protein. The sample contains about 920,000 distinct CDR3 sequences, approximately 31% of which appear only once. V was pared by 2 bases and J by 6 bases, with 14 bases between. CDR3 length: 15 amino acids. The V gene's germline CDR1 is PRHDT and CDR2 FYEKMQ (reference sequence). Note on this clonotype: Antigen: not known.

This receptor was taken from a human donor in good health (CMV status not recorded). Some clones in this sample may be carry-over from other donors' samples. This specimen consisted of cultured CD8+ T cells from PBMCs, obtained from culture after CMV antigen stimulation. The V call is TRBV13, the J call TRBJ2-1; D is unclear. In nucleotides, the CDR3 is TGTGCCAGCAGCTTAAAACGGGCCCCGGGCAATGAGCAGTTCTTC. Protein sequence: CASSLKRAPGNEQFF.